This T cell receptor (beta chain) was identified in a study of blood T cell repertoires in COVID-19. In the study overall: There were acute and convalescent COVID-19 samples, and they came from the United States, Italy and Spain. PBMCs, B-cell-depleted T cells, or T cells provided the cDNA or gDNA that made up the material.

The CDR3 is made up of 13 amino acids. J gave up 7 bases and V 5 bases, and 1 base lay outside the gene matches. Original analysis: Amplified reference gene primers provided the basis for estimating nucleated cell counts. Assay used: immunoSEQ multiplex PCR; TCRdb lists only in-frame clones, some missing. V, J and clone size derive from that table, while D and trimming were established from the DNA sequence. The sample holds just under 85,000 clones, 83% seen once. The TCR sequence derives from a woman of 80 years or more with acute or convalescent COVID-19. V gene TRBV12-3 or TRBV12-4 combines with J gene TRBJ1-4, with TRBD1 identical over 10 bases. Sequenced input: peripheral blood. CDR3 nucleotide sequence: TGTGCCAGCAGTGGGACAGGGGCTGAAAAACTGTTTTTT. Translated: CASSGTGAEKLFF.